This T cell receptor beta chain derives from a study of cytotoxic CD8 clonotypes in ibrutinib-treated CLL. Overall study context: Among the samples, the mean was around 260,000 productive templates and fewer than 95,000 productive rearrangements.

Genomic DNA in a quantity of about 2.1 micrograms was derived from cryopreserved PBMCs for TCR beta libraries. Sequencing was performed with immunoSEQ multiplex PCR; in TCRdb, only in-frame clones are kept and a portion is missing. This table has 150,000 or so clones, 70% to 90% appearing once. Germline CDR1 reads SGHDN; CDR2 reads FVKESK. V gave up 4 bases and J gave up 13 bases, with 10 bases separating them. The CDR3 is 11 residues long. Comment on this clone: Antigen unknown.

General study points: Public clonotypes showed up rarely, and on treatment they shrank or held steady. T-cell clonality at baseline went above that of age-matched healthy donors and rose and fell with circulating CD8+ T-cell counts.

The gene calls are TRBV14 and TRBJ2-2; D may be TRBD1 or TRBD2 (5 bases each). The TCR comes from a human donor with chronic lymphocytic leukemia. Sequenced here: PBMCs, sampled after 36 months of ibrutinib treatment. The CDR3 here is CASSPGRGLFF. The CDR3 nucleotides are TGTGCCAGCAGCCCGGGACGGGGGCTGTTTTTT. The whole variable domain, remainder taken from reference TRBV14 and TRBJ2-2, is EAGVTQFPSHSVIEKGQTVTLRCDPISGHDNLYWYRRVMGKEIKFLLHFVKESKQDESGMPNNRFLAERTGGTYSTLKVQPAELEDSGVYFCASSPGRGLFFGEGSRLTVL.